Listed below are T cell receptor beta chains from one sample, sequenced in a study of T cell responses to AZD1222 COVID-19 vaccine. TCRdb's table, derived via immunoSEQ multiplex PCR, lists solely in-frame clones and lacks some. This table has more than 150,000 clones, more than 85% appearing once. Sequencing was performed on peripheral blood, taken 28 days after the second AZD1222 dose. These receptors originate from an adult who received the AZD1222 COVID-19 vaccine. Each CDR3 is given with its conserved first and last residue. The D gene is left open where the match is weak. Clone size is stated in some rows and not others, as once, few, many or a class when expanded.

-,TRBD2,TRBJ2-7,TRBV29-1,TGCAGCGTTGAGGTGGGGGGGGTCCACGAGCAGTACTTC,CSVEVGGVHEQYF
-,-,TRBJ2-2,TRBV6-1,TGTGCCAGCAGTGAAAATGCGGTGGCTGGGGCACTGAGCACCGGGGAGCTGTTTTTT,CASSENAVAGALSTGELFF
-,-,TRBJ2-3,TRBV12-3/TRBV12-4,TGTGCCAGCAGTCACCCCCTGCGCGATACGCAGTATTTT,CASSHPLRDTQYF
-,TRBD1,TRBJ2-7,TRBV2,TGTGCCAGCAGTCTTTCCCCGACAGGGCAAGGCGAGCAGTACTTC,CASSLSPTGQGEQYF
-,-,TRBJ1-1,TRBV5-1,TGCGCCAGCAGCTTGGAACCGTGGTTGAACACTGAAGCTTTCTTT,CASSLEPWLNTEAFF
-,-,TRBJ2-7,TRBV5-1,TGCGCCAGCAGCCCGGCTTTTGGGTACGAGCAGTACTTC,CASSPAFGYEQYF
-,-,TRBJ1-2,TRBV27,TGTGCCAGCAGTGTTACAAGGGTCAGTCCCTACAGCTTC,CASSVTRVSPYSF
once,-,TRBJ1-2,TRBV6-5,TGTGCCAGCAGTTACTCGCCGTTTACGAATGGCTACACCTTC,CASSYSPFTNGYTF
-,-,TRBJ2-7,TRBV5-1,TGCGCCAGCGGCCGCGTTGGGGGGGCCACCTACGAGCAGTACTTC,CASGRVGGATYEQYF
-,-,TRBJ1-1,TRBV19,TGTGCCAGTAGGGAGGACATTAACACTGAAGCTTTCTTT,CASREDINTEAFF
-,-,TRBJ1-1,TRBV3-1/TRBV3-2,TGTGCCAGCAGCCAAGAAAGCAGGACTGAAGCTTTCTTT,CASSQESRTEAFF
-,-,TRBJ1-1,TRBV10-3,TGTGCCATCAGTGAGAGATCGGACACTGAAGCTTTCTTT,CAISERSDTEAFF
-,-,TRBJ1-6,TRBV7-9,TGTGCCAGCAGTCCCACAGAATATAATTCACCCCTCCACTTT,CASSPTEYNSPLHF
-,-,TRBJ1-6,TRBV18,TGTGCCAGCTCACCTTTGACAGCCAACTATAATTCACCCCTCCACTTT,CASSPLTANYNSPLHF
-,TRBD1,TRBJ2-5,TRBV19,TGTGCCAGTCGGACCTCCGGGACAGGGGAGACCCAGTACTTC,CASRTSGTGETQYF
-,-,TRBJ2-1,TRBV6-5,TGTGCCAGCAGCCGGGACGGCTACAATGAGCAGTTCTTC,CASSRDGYNEQFF
-,-,TRBJ2-3,TRBV6-1,TGTGCCAGCAGTGAAGAGAGAACATCAACGCAGTATTTT,CASSEERTSTQYF
-,-,TRBJ2-7,TRBV19,TGTGCCAGTAGTATTGATGGGGGAACCTTTCTCTCCTACGAGCAGTACTTC,CASSIDGGTFLSYEQYF
few,-,TRBJ2-7,TRBV18,TGTGCCAGCTCACCAGCCACCTACGAGCAGTACTTC,CASSPATYEQYF
-,TRBD1,TRBJ1-1,TRBV7-6,TGTGCCAGCAGCTTATCCCCGGGACAGGCTGGGGACACTGAAGCTTTCTTT,CASSLSPGQAGDTEAFF